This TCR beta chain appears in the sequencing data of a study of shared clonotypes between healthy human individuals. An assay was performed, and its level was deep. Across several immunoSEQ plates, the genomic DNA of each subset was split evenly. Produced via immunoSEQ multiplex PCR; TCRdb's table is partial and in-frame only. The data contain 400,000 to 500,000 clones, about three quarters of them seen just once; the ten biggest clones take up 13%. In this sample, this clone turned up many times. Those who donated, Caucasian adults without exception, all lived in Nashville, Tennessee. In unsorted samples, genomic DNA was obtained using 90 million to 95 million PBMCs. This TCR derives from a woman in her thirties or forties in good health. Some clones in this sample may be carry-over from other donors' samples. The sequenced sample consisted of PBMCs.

The CDR3 bases are TGTGCCAGCAGCCCTAGAGCGGGAAAGGACAATGAGCAGTTCTTC. It codes for CASSPRAGKDNEQFF. The chain employs TRBV11-2 and TRBJ2-1, with 7 bases that match TRBD2. CDR1 and CDR2 (germline): SGHAT, FQNNGV. J gave up 5 bases and V 5 bases, and 9 bases lay outside the gene matches. This CDR3 is built from 15 residues.